This T cell receptor (beta chain) originates from a study of OX40 agonist ivuxolimab in advanced cancers. Across the whole study: Three patients got partial responses; one had hepatocellular carcinoma and two had cutaneous melanoma.

Regarding this clone: Antigen specificity is unknown.

The germline V gene encodes CDR1 SGHTA and CDR2 FQGTGA. The CDR3 is made up of 15 amino acids. Trimming removed 4 bases from V and 0 bases from J, with 7 bases in between. Only in-frame clones appear in the TCRdb table, and some are missing; sequencing was by immunoSEQ multiplex PCR. Found here are about 73,000 clones, around 86% of them singletons; the top ten hold approximately 8.4%. Study outcomes and limitations: Among T cells, CD8+ cells averaged more expanded clones than CD4+ cells.

The sequence was obtained from an adult with an advanced solid tumor such as melanoma, head and neck, liver or kidney cancer. The chain has TRBV7-3 and TRBJ2-6; D not certain. This specimen was CD4+ or CD8+ T cells sorted from blood, taken in a trial of the OX40 agonist ivuxolimab. The CDR3 DNA follows: TGTGCCAGCAGCTCGGGTACCTCTGGGGCCAACGTCCTGACTTTC. Translation: CASSSGTSGANVLTF.